This TCR beta chain was identified in a study of T cell responses to AZD1222 COVID-19 vaccine. Germline values: CDR1 KGHSH, CDR2 LQKENI. V dropped 3 bases and J dropped 5 bases, with 4 bases sitting between them. The CDR3 covers 12 residues. Sequencing used immunoSEQ multiplex PCR; TCRdb keeps in-frame clones, though not all of them. In the table there are 150,000 to 200,000 clones, around 88% of which are singletons. The rearrangement uses TRBV18 and TRBJ2-2; D remains ambiguous. Sequences were derived from peripheral blood, sampled on day 0 of AZD1222 vaccination. The origin of this receptor is an adult in good health. Here the CDR3 reads CASSPRTGELFF. The DNA for the CDR3 is TGTGCCAGCTCACCCCGAACCGGGGAGCTGTTTTTT.